A single T cell receptor beta chain is shown here with its context. Its antigen specificity is not known. No much larger clone exists at a distance of one base, and base qualities are not known. The source of the sample is a study of early T cells in non-severe SARS-CoV-2 infection (dated by TCRdb to about 2021). Concerning the study at large: Because TCR sequencing was done on bulk RNA from unsorted whole blood, the alpha and beta chains could not be paired.

What the study reported, not specific to this receptor: Matching against VDJdb was skewed toward anti-spike CD8 responses, likely underestimated virus-specific expansions, and missed private and CD4 specificities.

From the germline V gene (reference sequence), CDR1 is LNHNV and CDR2 is YYDKDF. From the cysteine through the phenylalanine, the CDR3 covers 16 amino acids. Only the CDR3 DNA stays, 48 bases, in frame from base 1. Clipping removes 5 bases from V and 5 bases from J, with 11 as the unmatched junction base count. The receptor library was made with 5' RACE. The sequencer was a NextSeq 500. The TCR library protocol attached unique molecular identifiers to individual cDNA molecules to correct for sequencing error and PCR bias. Both TCR alpha and beta chains were sequenced, and tight co-correlation was observed between alpha and beta sequence abundances in each sample. On the authors' methods: V gene, J gene and CDR3 annotation of TCR sequences was performed with Decombinator V4. TCRs were defined as expanded if a significant change between any two time points was detected under a Poisson model with p below 0.0001. Abundances of TCRs were expressed as counts per million after normalisation to the total number of TCRs sequenced in each sample. MAIT TCRs were defined by TRAV1-2 paired with TRAJ12, TRAJ20 or TRAJ33, and iNKT TCRs by TRAV10 paired with TRAJ18. VDJdb, accessed 1 November 2021, was searched for CMV, EBV and SARS-CoV-2 annotated TCRs, excluding TCRs annotated for multiple antigens. TCRdb reworked the public reads: Q25 trimming with fastp, MiXCR clone assembly, productive beta chains retained. Rows are combined by CDR3 protein, so each entry shows the most common genes and DNA. These V and J calls rely on TCRdb rather than the paper's analysis. This sample gives more than 65,000 distinct CDR3 sequences in total; about 14% of them show up just once. The ten largest make up roughly 4.2% of the sample.

This was a case-control study nested in a cohort of healthcare workers in London, UK, who had nasopharyngeal swab PCR tests and blood samples taken every week. Healthcare workers were recruited during the week of the UK lockdown, between 23 and 31 March 2020, and followed weekly for up to 16 weeks. Rearrangement joined TRBV15 to TRBJ2-2; 7 middle bases align to TRBD1. Material: whole blood, obtained at baseline. This receptor was obtained from an adult who was a healthcare worker with PCR-confirmed SARS-CoV-2 infection or an uninfected control (not recorded which). The nucleotides are TGTGCCACCAGCGGTCGGGACAGCCTCCTTACCGGGGAGCTGTTTTTT. Its product reads: CATSGRDSLLTGELFF.